These T cell receptor beta chains were read from a single sample in a study of STAT5B mutations in CD4+ large granular lymphocyte leukemia. Sequenced by immunoSEQ multiplex PCR; TCRdb stores in-frame clones only, minus some. The sample has about 40,000 clones; 70% to 85% are singletons. What was sequenced was CD4+ T cells from blood buffy coats. These receptors were obtained from a human donor in good health. CDR3s include the opening cysteine and the closing phenylalanine or tryptophan. D genes are given only for firm matches. Size values are once, few and many counts, or a class for expanded clones, and some rows have none.

size,D,J,V,CDR3,DNA
-,-,TRBJ1-3,TRBV30,CAWKSGNTIYF,TGTGCCTGGAAAAGTGGAAACACCATATATTTT
-,TRBD1,TRBJ1-3,TRBV28,CASSPTDSWTGLLGNTIYF,TGTGCCAGCAGTCCAACGGACTCTTGGACAGGCCTGCTCGGAAACACCATATATTTT
-,TRBD1,TRBJ1-1,TRBV19,CASSIYYGTEANTEAFF,TGTGCCAGTAGTATTTATTATGGGACAGAAGCGAACACTGAAGCTTTCTTT
-,-,TRBJ1-6,TRBV6-6,CASSAFEGVDSPLHF,TGTGCCAGCAGTGCCTTTGAGGGTGTGGATTCACCCCTCCACTTT
-,TRBD2,TRBJ2-3,TRBV27,CASSLAGGLMKADTQYF,TGTGCCAGCAGTTTAGCGGGAGGTCTGATGAAGGCAGATACGCAGTATTTT
-,TRBD2,TRBJ2-7,TRBV18,CASSPLQGTSGGSYEQYF,TGTGCCAGCTCACCATTACAGGGGACTAGCGGAGGCTCCTACGAGCAGTACTTC
-,-,TRBJ1-2,TRBV28,CASSWVGGGGYTF,TGTGCCAGCAGTTGGGTTGGGGGGGGTGGCTACACCTTC
few,-,TRBJ2-2,TRBV5-4,CASSLNGITNTGELFF,TGTGCCAGCAGCTTAAACGGAATAACGAACACCGGGGAGCTGTTTTTT
-,-,TRBJ1-5,TRBV4-3,CASSPPIRAHNQPQHF,TGCGCCAGCAGCCCTCCCATTAGAGCCCACAATCAGCCCCAGCATTTT
-,-,TRBJ1-1,TRBV30,CAWSVGVNTEAFF,TGTGCCTGGAGTGTGGGAGTGAACACTGAAGCTTTCTTT
once,-,TRBJ1-3,TRBV18,CASSPTADSGNTIYF,TGTGCCAGCTCGCCGACTGCCGACTCTGGAAACACCATATATTTT
-,-,TRBJ1-2,TRBV29-1,CSVDGADGYTF,TGCAGCGTTGATGGGGCGGATGGCTACACCTTC
-,-,TRBJ2-7,TRBV7-2,CASSQQRPYEQYF,TGTGCCAGCAGCCAACAACGACCCTACGAGCAGTACTTC
-,-,TRBJ2-5,TRBV4-2,CASSQEPAGETQYF,TGTGCCAGCAGCCAAGAACCAGCCGGGGAGACCCAGTACTTC
-,TRBD1,TRBJ2-7,TRBV4-3,CASSQDLMAGGSYEQYF,TGCGCCAGCAGCCAAGATCTGATGGCAGGGGGATCCTACGAGCAGTACTTC
-,-,TRBJ2-2,TRBV5-4,CASSLESRVRELFF,TGTGCCAGCAGCTTAGAGTCCAGGGTCAGGGAGCTGTTTTTT
-,-,TRBJ1-2,TRBV30,CACSGTETSPNYGYTF,TGTGCCTGTTCCGGGACCGAGACCTCCCCTAACTATGGCTACACCTTC
-,-,TRBJ1-2,TRBV9,CASSAETVNYGYTF,TGTGCCAGCAGCGCGGAGACAGTTAACTATGGCTACACCTTC
-,TRBD1,TRBJ1-5,TRBV9,CASSDGQGELQPQHF,TGTGCCAGCAGTGATGGACAGGGCGAACTGCAGCCCCAGCATTTT
-,-,TRBJ1-1,TRBV6-5,CASSYPGTHSPLFF,TGTGCCAGCAGTTACCCCGGGACCCATTCTCCACTTTTCTTT
-,TRBD1,TRBJ1-4,TRBV4-1,CASSQLLTGGVGEKLFF,TGCGCCAGCAGCCAACTTCTCACAGGGGGCGTGGGTGAAAAACTGTTTTTT
-,-,TRBJ2-6,TRBV7-9,CASSLASSGANVLTF,TGTGCCAGCAGCTTAGCTTCTTCTGGGGCCAACGTCCTGACTTTC
few,-,TRBJ1-5,TRBV30,CAWSAQTVYQPQHF,TGTGCCTGGAGTGCCCAGACAGTTTATCAGCCCCAGCATTTT
-,TRBD2,TRBJ2-7,TRBV11-2,CASSLVVGRGGYEQYF,TGTGCCAGCAGCTTGGTTGTGGGGAGGGGAGGATACGAGCAGTACTTC
once,-,TRBJ1-5,TRBV6-1,CASSPTPLDSQPQHF,TGTGCCAGCAGTCCAACGCCTCTGGACAGCCAGCCCCAGCATTTT
-,-,TRBJ1-3,TRBV30,CALEGGTNSFGNTIYF,TGTGCCTTGGAAGGAGGGACAAATTCTTTCGGAAACACCATATATTTT
few,-,TRBJ1-6,TRBV19,CASSIDRGISPLHF,TGTGCCAGTAGTATAGATCGTGGGATTTCACCCCTCCACTTT
-,-,TRBJ2-2,TRBV7-3,CASSLAGAAGELFF,TGTGCCAGCAGCTTAGCGGGGGCGGCCGGGGAGCTGTTTTTT
-,-,TRBJ2-5,TRBV4-2,CASSQDRGAVWETQYF,TGTGCCAGCAGCCAAGATAGGGGGGCAGTATGGGAGACCCAGTACTTC
-,-,TRBJ1-6,TRBV19,CASSILARSNSPLHF,-
-,-,TRBJ1-1,TRBV7-9,CASSLVRGGEAFF,TGTGCCAGCAGCTTGGTGAGAGGCGGTGAAGCTTTCTTT
once,-,TRBJ2-1,TRBV19,CASSIGEGPYNEQFF,TGTGCCAGTAGTATCGGTGAGGGACCCTACAATGAGCAGTTCTTC
-,-,TRBJ2-2,TRBV7-3,CASSDHRGKANTGELFF,TGTGCCAGCAGCGATCACCGGGGCAAGGCGAACACCGGGGAGCTGTTTTTT
-,-,TRBJ2-5,TRBV28,CASSVTSGVETQYF,TGTGCCAGCAGTGTGACTAGTGGCGTCGAGACCCAGTACTTC
-,-,TRBJ2-3,TRBV6-5,CASSRVDITDTQYF,TGTGCCAGCAGCCGGGTAGACATCACAGATACGCAGTATTTT
-,-,TRBJ2-2,TRBV19,CASDLGRRTGELFF,TGTGCCAGTGATCTCGGGCGGCGGACCGGGGAGCTGTTTTTT
-,TRBD2,TRBJ2-1,TRBV10-1,CASSESGRAYEQFF,TGCGCCAGCAGTGAGAGCGGGAGGGCCTATGAGCAGTTCTTC
-,TRBD2,TRBJ2-7,TRBV5-4,CASSPTSGTREQYF,TGTGCCAGCAGCCCGACTAGCGGGACCCGCGAGCAGTACTTC
-,-,TRBJ1-1,TRBV4-2,CASSQVAQNTEAFF,TGTGCCAGCAGCCAAGTCGCCCAGAACACTGAAGCTTTCTTT
few,-,TRBJ1-1,TRBV7-2,CASRKNTEAFF,TGTGCCAGCAGGAAGAACACTGAAGCTTTCTTT
-,-,TRBJ1-1,TRBV30,CAWAGNQNTEAFF,TGTGCCTGGGCTGGGAATCAGAACACTGAAGCTTTCTTT
few,-,TRBJ1-1,TRBV5-6,CASSPLPGDTEAFF,TGTGCCAGCAGCCCCTTGCCCGGGGACACTGAAGCTTTCTTT
-,TRBD1,TRBJ1-1,TRBV4-2,CASSQRTGATEAFF,TGTGCCAGCAGCCAAAGGACAGGGGCCACTGAAGCTTTCTTT
-,TRBD2,TRBJ2-5,TRBV7-3,CASSLTFSGKETQYF,TGTGCCAGCAGCTTAACATTCAGCGGGAAAGAGACCCAGTACTTC
once,TRBD1,TRBJ1-1,TRBV7-9,CASSFGQASGTEAFF,TGTGCCAGCAGCTTCGGACAGGCTTCGGGCACTGAAGCTTTCTTT
-,TRBD1,TRBJ1-2,TRBV19,CASSISEGARGYTF,TGTGCCAGTAGTATAAGTGAGGGGGCGCGTGGCTACACCTTC
once,TRBD2,TRBJ2-1,TRBV19,CASSKAGGYNEQFF,TGTGCCAGTAGTAAAGCGGGAGGGTACAATGAGCAGTTCTTC
-,-,TRBJ2-1,TRBV5-1,CASSLETPGRRRGLGNEQFF,TGCGCCAGCAGCTTGGAGACGCCGGGCCGGAGGCGGGGGCTGGGGAATGAGCAGTTCTTC
-,TRBD1,TRBJ1-2,TRBV5-4,CASSRQGALLYGYTF,TGTGCCAGCAGCAGACAGGGGGCTCTCCTCTATGGCTACACCTTC
-,TRBD1,TRBJ1-5,TRBV19,CASSRDRPPQPQHF,TGTGCCAGTAGCAGGGACAGACCCCCTCAGCCCCAGCATTTT
-,TRBD1,TRBJ1-1,TRBV6-4,CASSATGQVNTEAFF,TGTGCCAGCAGTGCTACGGGACAGGTGAACACTGAAGCTTTCTTT
few,-,TRBJ1-5,TRBV30,CAWSDRDNQPQHF,TGTGCCTGGAGTGACAGGGACAATCAGCCCCAGCATTTT
-,-,TRBJ1-3,TRBV11-2,CASSLIAGQGGHTIYF,TGTGCCAGCAGCTTAATCGCGGGCCAGGGAGGTCACACCATATATTTT